The source of this TCR beta chain is a study of PD-1 blockade in mismatch repair-deficient tumors. CDR3 length: 15 amino acids. V lost 1 base and J lost 5; bases outside the gene matches: 5. Germline V gene lookup returns CDR1 SGHRS and CDR2 YFSETQ. TCRdb keeps only in-frame clones here, not all; method: immunoSEQ multiplex PCR. This table has about 49,000 clones, 77% appearing once. Mismatch repair deficiency was confirmed in all patients, by PCR or immunohistochemistry. A few pembrolizumab responders had their TCRs sequenced. This specimen consisted of PBMCs, obtained before pembrolizumab treatment. V usage is TRBV5-1 and J usage is TRBJ2-2; 7 bases align to TRBD1. The clonotype was recovered from an adult with mismatch repair-deficient cancer. CDR3 in DNA: TGCGCCAGCAGCTTGAACAGGGGTGGGACCGGGGAGCTGTTTTTT. Protein: CASSLNRGGTGELFF.